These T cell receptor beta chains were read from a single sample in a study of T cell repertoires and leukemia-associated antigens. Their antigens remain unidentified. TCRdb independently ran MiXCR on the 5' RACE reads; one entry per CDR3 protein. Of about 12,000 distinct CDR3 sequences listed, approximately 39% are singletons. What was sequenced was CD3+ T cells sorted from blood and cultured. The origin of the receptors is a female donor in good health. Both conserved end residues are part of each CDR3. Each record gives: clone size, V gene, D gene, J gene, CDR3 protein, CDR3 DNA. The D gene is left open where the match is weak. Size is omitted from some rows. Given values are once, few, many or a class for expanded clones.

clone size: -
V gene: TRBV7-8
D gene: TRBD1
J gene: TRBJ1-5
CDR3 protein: CASSSYRDRQNQPQHF
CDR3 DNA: TGTGCCAGCAGCTCTTACCGGGACAGGCAGAATCAGCCCCAGCATTTT

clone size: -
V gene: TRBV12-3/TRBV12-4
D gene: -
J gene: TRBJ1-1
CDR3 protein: CASSLVRSYTEAFF
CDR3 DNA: TGTGCCAGCAGTTTAGTCAGGAGCTACACTGAAGCTTTCTTT

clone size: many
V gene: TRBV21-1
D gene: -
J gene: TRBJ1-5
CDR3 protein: CASSKDEESNQPQHF
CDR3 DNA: TGTGCCAGCAGCAAAGATGAGGAAAGCAATCAGCCCCAGCATTTT

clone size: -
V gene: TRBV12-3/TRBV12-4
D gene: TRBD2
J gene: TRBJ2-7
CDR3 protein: CASSQTGGEQCF
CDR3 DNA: TGTGCCAGCAGCCAGACGGGGGGTGAGCAGTGCTTC

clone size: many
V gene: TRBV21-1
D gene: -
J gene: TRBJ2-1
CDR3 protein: CASSRDIYNEQFF
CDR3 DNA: TGTGCCAGCAGCAGAGACATTTACAATGAGCAGTTCTTC

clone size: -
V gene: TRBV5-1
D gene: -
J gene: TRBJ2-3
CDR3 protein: CASSKTVRGDTQYF
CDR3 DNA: TGCGCCAGCAGTAAGACTGTCCGAGGGGATACGCAGTATTTT

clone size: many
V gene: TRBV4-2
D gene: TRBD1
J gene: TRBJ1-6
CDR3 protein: CASSQGGRGTGSGEGSSPLHF
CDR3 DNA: TGTGCCAGCAGCCAAGGCGGACGTGGGACAGGGTCTGGGGAGGGGAGTTCACCCCTCCACTTT

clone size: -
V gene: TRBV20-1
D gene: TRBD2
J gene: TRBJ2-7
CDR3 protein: CSATEAGGTYEQYF
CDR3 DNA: TGCAGTGCTACCGAAGCGGGAGGGACGTACGAGCAGTACTTC

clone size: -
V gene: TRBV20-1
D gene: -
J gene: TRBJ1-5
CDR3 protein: CSARTTLDQPQHF
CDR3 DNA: TGCAGTGCTAGAACGACATTGGATCAGCCCCAGCATTTT

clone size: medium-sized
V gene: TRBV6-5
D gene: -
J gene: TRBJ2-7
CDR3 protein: CASRGRGSYEQYF
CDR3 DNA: TGTGCCAGCAGAGGTAGGGGGTCCTACGAGCAGTACTTC

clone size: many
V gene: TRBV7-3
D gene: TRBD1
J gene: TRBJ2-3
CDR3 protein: CASSLRQGETDTQYF
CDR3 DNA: TGTGCCAGCAGCCTCAGACAGGGAGAAACAGATACGCAGTATTTT

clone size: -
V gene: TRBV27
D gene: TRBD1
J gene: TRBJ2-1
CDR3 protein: CASSLMFPGTGIRLNEQFF
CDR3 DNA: TGTGCCAGCAGTTTGATGTTTCCGGGGACAGGTATACGGCTCAATGAGCAGTTCTTC

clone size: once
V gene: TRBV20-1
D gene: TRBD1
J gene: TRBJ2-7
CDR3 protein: CSAYRGAYYEQYF
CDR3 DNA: TGCAGTGCTTACAGGGGCGCGTACTACGAGCAGTACTTC

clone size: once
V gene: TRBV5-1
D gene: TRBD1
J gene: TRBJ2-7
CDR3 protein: CTSSFLGQGAYEQYF
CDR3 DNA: TGCACCAGCAGCTTTTTGGGACAGGGAGCCTACGAGCAGTACTTC

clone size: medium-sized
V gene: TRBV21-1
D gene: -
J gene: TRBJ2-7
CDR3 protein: CASSKVQSNREQYF
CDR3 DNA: TGTGCCAGCAGCAAGGTCCAGAGTAATAGGGAGCAGTACTTC

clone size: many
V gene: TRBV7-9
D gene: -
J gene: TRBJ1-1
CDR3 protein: CASSLFVRDTEAFF
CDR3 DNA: TGTGCCAGCAGCTTATTTGTCCGAGACACTGAAGCTTTCTTT

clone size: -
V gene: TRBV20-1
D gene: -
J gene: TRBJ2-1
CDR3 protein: CSAWGLLRSYNEQFF
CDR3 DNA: TGCAGTGCTTGGGGACTGCTACGCTCCTACAATGAGCAGTTCTTC

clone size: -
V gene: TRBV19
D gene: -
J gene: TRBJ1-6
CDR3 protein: CASPMPGPYSPLHF
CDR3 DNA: TGCGCCAGTCCAATGCCGGGCCCTTACTCGCCCCTCCACTTT

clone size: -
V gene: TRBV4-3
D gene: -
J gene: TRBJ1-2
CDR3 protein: CASSQVRFRNYGYTF
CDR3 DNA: TGCGCCAGCAGCCAAGTTCGATTTAGGAACTATGGCTACACCTTC

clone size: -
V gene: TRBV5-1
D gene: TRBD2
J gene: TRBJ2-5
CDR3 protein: CASSLGLAAPDQETQYF
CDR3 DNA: TGCGCCAGCAGCTTGGGACTAGCGGCACCAGACCAAGAGACCCAGTACTTC

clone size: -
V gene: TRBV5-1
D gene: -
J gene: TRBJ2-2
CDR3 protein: CASSRQVGTGELFF
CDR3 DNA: TGCGCCAGCAGCCGACAGGTTGGGACCGGGGAGCTGTTTTTT

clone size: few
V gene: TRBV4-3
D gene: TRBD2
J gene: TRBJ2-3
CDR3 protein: CASSQPIAGGPTDTQYF
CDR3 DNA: TGCGCCAGCAGCCAACCGATAGCGGGAGGGCCCACAGATACGCAGTATTTT

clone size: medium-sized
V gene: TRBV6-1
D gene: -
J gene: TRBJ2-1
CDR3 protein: CASSLTGDNEQFF
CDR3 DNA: TGTGCCAGCAGCCTCACAGGAGACAATGAGCAGTTCTTC

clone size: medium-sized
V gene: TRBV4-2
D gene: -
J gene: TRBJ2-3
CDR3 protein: CASSQELANRDGTQYF
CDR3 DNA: TGTGCCAGCAGCCAAGAACTAGCGAACAGGGATGGTACGCAGTATTTT

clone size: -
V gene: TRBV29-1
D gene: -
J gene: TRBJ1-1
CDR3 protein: CSVDSLNLMNTEAFF
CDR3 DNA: TGCAGCGTTGATAGTCTGAACCTTATGAACACTGAAGCTTTCTTT

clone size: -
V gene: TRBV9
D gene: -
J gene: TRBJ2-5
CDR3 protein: CASSVVRGGSRGTQCF
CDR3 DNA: TGTGCCAGCAGCGTAGTCCGGGGCGGATCAAGAGGGACCCAGTGCTTC